Each of the 10 T cell receptor beta chains below was sequenced from the same sample in a study of cytomegalovirus exposure and HLA in healthy donors. Primers for the PCR totalled 60 Vbeta and 13 Jbeta. The table came from immunoSEQ multiplex PCR; TCRdb's copy has only in-frame clones and leaves some out. The sample has some 57,000 clones, 70% seen once. The material sequenced was PBMCs. Receptors originate from a woman in her fifties or sixties in good health and CMV-seropositive.

This sequence joins TRBV19 and TRBJ1-5; TRBD1 matches 8 bases. This CDR3 is 15 amino acids long. V lost 2 bases to trimming and J lost 4 bases; unmatched junction nucleotides: 4. Per the germline V gene, CDR1 is LNHDA and CDR2 is SQIVND (reference sequence). The CDR3 here is CASSIRTGLNQPQHF. The CDR3 DNA reads as TGTGCCAGTAGTATAAGGACAGGGCTAAATCAGCCCCAGCATTTT.

CDR3 bases: TGCGCCAGCGCCACGGTTTCCGGCTCCTACGAGCAGTACTTC. Translation: CASATVSGSYEQYF. The genes are TRBV5-1 and TRBJ2-7; D is undetermined. The V and J ends lost 7 bases and 0 bases respectively, with 14 bases between them. From germline, CDR1 is SGHRS and CDR2 YFSETQ. The CDR3 is 14 residues long.

V and J are TRBV18 and TRBJ1-2, with 8 bases lining up with TRBD1. This CDR3 has 16 amino acids. Germline CDR1 is KGHSH and CDR2 is LQKENI. Losses at the gene ends were 6 bases for V and 5 bases for J; bases not matched to a gene: 14. For the CDR3, the DNA is TGTGCCAGCTCTCCCGGTTCGACAGGGGTGGGGTATGGCTACACCTTC. It codes for CASSPGSTGVGYGYTF.

This clone appeared a few times. The chain joins TRBV25-1 to TRBJ1-2, with unresolved D. The CDR3 loop spans 13 amino acids. Deletions cut 1 base from V and 5 bases from J, with 8 bases between. Germline CDR1 MGHDK, CDR2 SYGVNS. In DNA form, the CDR3 reads TGTGCCAGCAGTGAATTAGGGAGTTATGGCTACACCTTC. Its protein product is CASSELGSYGYTF.

The V and J genes are TRBV7-2 and TRBJ1-3; D not certain. V was trimmed by 3 bases and J by 3 bases, leaving 6 bases between them. This CDR3 is 13 amino acids long. Germline-derived CDR1 and CDR2 are SGHTA and FQGNSA. The DNA of the CDR3 is TGTGCCAGCAGCTTCTTCTTTGGAAACACCATATATTTT. Translation: CASSFFFGNTIYF.

This chain uses TRBV19 with TRBJ1-5; D possibly corresponds to TRBD1 (6 bases). Between the trimmed V and J ends, which lost 9 bases and 5 bases, there was a span of 14 bases. This CDR3 contains 13 residues. Germline-derived CDR1 and CDR2 are LNHDA and SQIVND (reference sequence). CDR3 sequence: CASEGTTYQPQHF. The CDR3, as DNA: TGTGCCAGCGAAGGGACAACGTATCAGCCCCAGCATTTT. Drawing the rest from reference TRBV19 and TRBJ1-5, the complete variable domain is DGGITQSPKYLFRKEGQNVTLSCEQNLNHDAMYWYRQDPGQGLRLIYYSQIVNDFQKGDIAEGYSVSREKKESFPLTVTSAQKNPTAFYLCASEGTTYQPQHFGDGTRLSIL.

The V and J genes are TRBV9 and TRBJ2-6; TRBD1 is a possible D gene (5 bases). This CDR3 comprises 15 residues. Germline CDR1 and CDR2: SGDLS and YYNGEE. With 1 base removed from V and 4 bases from J, the gap between germline ends came to 9 bases. The CDR3 is CASSVQGTGANVLTF. The CDR3 nucleotides are TGTGCCAGCAGCGTACAGGGTACCGGGGCCAACGTCCTGACTTTC.

The V gene is TRBV4-1, the J gene TRBJ1-5, with a possible D match to TRBD1 (6 bases). CDR3 length: 17 amino acids. The germline CDR1 and CDR2 sequences are MGHRA and YSYEKL. The V end lost 5 bases, the J end lost 0 bases, and 17 bases lay between the germline ends. In DNA form, the CDR3 reads TGCGCCAGCAGCAAGGGGGGGGTAGTGGATAGCAATCAGCCCCAGCATTTT. Translating it yields CASSKGGVVDSNQPQHF.

This clone has a single count. V usage is TRBV5-1 and J usage is TRBJ2-1, with 8 bases aligning to TRBD1. CDR1 SGHRS and CDR2 YFSETQ come from the germline V gene. This CDR3 region has 15 residues. Germline trimming cut 4 bases from V and 6 bases from J; bases unmatched to any gene: 9. CDR3 nucleotide sequence: TGCGCCAGCAGCAACACACAGGGGGTTGGCAATGAGCAGTTCTTC. This codes for CASSNTQGVGNEQFF.

V is TRBV5-5 and J is TRBJ2-7; TRBD1 aligns across 7 bases. J gave up 5 bases and V 0 bases, and 5 bases lay outside the gene matches. Per germline, CDR1 SGHKS and CDR2 YYEKEE (reference sequence). CDR3 length: 14 amino acids. The CDR3 sequence: CASSLVQGSHEQYF. As DNA, the CDR3 is TGTGCCAGCAGCTTGGTACAGGGGAGTCACGAGCAGTACTTC. Complete variable domain (other parts from reference TRBV5-5 and TRBJ2-7): DAGVTQSPTHLIKTRGQQVTLRCSPISGHKSVSWYQQVLGQGPQFIFQYYEKEERGRGNFPDRFSARQFPNYSSELNVNALLLGDSALYLCASSLVQGSHEQYFGPGTRLTVT.